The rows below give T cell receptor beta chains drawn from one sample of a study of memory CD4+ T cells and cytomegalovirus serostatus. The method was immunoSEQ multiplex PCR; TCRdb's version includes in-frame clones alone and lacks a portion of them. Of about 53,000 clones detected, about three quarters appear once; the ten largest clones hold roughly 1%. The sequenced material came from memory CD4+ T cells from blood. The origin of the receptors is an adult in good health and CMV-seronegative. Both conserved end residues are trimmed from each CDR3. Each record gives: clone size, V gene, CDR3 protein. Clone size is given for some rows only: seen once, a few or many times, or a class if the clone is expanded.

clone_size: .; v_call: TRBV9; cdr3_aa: ASSAGGASTDTQY
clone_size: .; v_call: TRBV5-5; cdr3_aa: ASSLTSGAYEQY
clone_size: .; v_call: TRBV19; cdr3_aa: ASRPPQITNTEAF
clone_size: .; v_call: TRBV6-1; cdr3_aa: ASSVSPNTGELF
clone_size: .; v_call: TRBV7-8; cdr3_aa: ASSPRLNTEAF
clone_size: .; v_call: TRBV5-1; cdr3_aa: ASSHRDSGTEAF
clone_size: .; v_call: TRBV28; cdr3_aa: ASSSRQGVYEQY
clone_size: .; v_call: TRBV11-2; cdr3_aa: ASRPTGTRSGIADTQY
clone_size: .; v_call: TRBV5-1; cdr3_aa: ASRPGPMSNQPQH
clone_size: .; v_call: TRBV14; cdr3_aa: ASSQEWGTDTEAF
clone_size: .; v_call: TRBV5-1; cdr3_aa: ASSPANDPGGTGELF
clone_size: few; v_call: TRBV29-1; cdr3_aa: SVGVAGPSEQF
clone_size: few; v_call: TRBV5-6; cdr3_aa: ASSFGRMSLNSPLH
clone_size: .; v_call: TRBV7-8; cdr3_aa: ASSPREGNTEAF
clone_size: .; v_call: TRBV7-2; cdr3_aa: ASSLDRRGYT
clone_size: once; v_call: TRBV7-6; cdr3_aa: ASGRTGPDTQY
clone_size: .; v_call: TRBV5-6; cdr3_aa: ASSRGGSSYNEQF
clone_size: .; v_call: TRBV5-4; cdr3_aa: ASSSRTGGSYEQY
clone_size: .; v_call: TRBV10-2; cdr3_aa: ASSEYRTSGSSSYNEQF
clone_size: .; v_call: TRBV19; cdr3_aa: ASSVFTGDTGELF
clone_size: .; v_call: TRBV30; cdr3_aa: AWSAQLDNEQF
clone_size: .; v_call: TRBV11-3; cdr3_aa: ASSPGFSYEQY
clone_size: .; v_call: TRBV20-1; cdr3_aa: SAGQEGGYT
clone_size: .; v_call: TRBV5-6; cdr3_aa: ASSLVTSGDEQY
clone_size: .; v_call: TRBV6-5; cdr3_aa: ASKLRPNTEAF
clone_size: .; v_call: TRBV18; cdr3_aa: ASSPSARNTEAF
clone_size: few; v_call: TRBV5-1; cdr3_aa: ASSDSGNEQF
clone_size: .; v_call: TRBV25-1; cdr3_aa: ATNRLAQSYEQY
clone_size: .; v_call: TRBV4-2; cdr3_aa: ASSQDTGQLRQPQH
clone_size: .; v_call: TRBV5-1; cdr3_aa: ASSLDGSPGNTIY
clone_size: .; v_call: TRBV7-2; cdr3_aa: ASSFGQGRYEQY
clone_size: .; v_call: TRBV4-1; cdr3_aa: ASSHPGSGSSSQY
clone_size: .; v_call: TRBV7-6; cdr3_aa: ASSSGQLNTEAF
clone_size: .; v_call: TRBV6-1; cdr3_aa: ASSEQRSRQPQH
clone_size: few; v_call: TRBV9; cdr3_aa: ASSRGQDTSYYGYT
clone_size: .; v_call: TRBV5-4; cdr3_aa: ASTPGQASYEQY
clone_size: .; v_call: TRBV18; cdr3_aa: ASSAYKGVSYEQY
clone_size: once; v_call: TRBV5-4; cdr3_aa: ASSSTGVGGEQF
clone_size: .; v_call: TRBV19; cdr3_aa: ASSIGTGRGIQY
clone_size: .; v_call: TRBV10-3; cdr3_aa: AISDSGGGTSDTQY
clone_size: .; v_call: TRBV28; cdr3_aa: ASSLAGRRNEKLF
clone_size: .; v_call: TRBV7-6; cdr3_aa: ASSLAGTGNTIY
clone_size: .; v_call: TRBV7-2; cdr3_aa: ASSFFSEKETQY
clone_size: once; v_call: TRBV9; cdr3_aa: ASSVAAREYTQY
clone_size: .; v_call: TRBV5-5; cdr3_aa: ASSFPGPGNTIY
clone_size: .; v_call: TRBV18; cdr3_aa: ASSLRTSSPGTGELF
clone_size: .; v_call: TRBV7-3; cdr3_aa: ASSRGLDTQY
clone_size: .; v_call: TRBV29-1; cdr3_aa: SVSSSSYGYT
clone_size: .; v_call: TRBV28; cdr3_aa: ATFVTGGNTEAF
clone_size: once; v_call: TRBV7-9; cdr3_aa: ASSLASVRSGYT